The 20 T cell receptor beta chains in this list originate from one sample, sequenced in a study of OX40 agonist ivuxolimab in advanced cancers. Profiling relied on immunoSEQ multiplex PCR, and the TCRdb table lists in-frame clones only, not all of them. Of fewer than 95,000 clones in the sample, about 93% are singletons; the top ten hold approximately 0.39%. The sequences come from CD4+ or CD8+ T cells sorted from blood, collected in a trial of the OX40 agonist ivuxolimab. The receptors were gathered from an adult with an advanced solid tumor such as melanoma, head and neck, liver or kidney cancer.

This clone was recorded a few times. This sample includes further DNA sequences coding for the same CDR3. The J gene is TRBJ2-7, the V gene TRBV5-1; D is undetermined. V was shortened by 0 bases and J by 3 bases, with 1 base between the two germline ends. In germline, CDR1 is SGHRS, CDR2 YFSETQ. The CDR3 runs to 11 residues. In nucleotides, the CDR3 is TGCGCCAGCAGCTTGGACTACGAGCAGTACTTC. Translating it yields CASSLDYEQYF.

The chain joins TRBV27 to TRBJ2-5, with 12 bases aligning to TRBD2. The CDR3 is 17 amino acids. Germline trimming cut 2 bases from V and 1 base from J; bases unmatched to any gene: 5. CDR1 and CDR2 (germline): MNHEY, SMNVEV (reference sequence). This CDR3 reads CASSLLPSGGGQETQYF. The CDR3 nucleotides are TGTGCCAGCAGTTTACTCCCTAGCGGGGGGGGCCAAGAGACCCAGTACTTC.

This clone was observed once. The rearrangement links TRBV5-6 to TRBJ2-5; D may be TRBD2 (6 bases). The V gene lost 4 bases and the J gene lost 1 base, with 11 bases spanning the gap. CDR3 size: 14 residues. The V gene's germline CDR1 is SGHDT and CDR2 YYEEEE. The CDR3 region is CASSPGEVQETQYF. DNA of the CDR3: TGTGCCAGCAGCCCGGGAGAGGTCCAAGAGACCCAGTACTTC.

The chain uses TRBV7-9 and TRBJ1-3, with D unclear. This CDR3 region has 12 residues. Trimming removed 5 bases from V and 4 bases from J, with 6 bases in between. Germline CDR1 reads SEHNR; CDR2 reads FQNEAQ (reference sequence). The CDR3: CASSPPGNTIYF. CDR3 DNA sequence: TGTGCCAGCAGCCCCCCGGGAAACACCATATATTTT.

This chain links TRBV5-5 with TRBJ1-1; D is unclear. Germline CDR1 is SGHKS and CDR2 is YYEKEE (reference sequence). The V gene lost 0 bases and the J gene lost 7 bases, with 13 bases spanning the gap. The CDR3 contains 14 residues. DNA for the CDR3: TGTGCCAGCAGCTTGGGGCCCCCCTGGGGTGAAGCTTTCTTT. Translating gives CASSLGPPWGEAFF. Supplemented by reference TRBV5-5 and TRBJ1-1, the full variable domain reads DAGVTQSPTHLIKTRGQQVTLRCSPISGHKSVSWYQQVLGQGPQFIFQYYEKEERGRGNFPDRFSARQFPNYSSELNVNALLLGDSALYLCASSLGPPWGEAFFGQGTRLTVV.

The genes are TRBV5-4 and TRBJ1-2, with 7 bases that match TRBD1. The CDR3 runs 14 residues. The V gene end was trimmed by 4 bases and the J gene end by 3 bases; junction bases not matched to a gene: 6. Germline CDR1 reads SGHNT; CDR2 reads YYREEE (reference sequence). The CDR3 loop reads CASSLQGGDYGYTF. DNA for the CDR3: TGTGCCAGCAGCCTCCAGGGGGGGGACTATGGCTACACCTTC.

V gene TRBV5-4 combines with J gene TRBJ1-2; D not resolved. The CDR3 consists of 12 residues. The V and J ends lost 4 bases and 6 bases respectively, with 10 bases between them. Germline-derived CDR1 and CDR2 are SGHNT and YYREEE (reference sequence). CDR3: CASSPRPDGYTF. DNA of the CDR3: TGTGCCAGCAGCCCCCGGCCGGATGGCTACACCTTC.

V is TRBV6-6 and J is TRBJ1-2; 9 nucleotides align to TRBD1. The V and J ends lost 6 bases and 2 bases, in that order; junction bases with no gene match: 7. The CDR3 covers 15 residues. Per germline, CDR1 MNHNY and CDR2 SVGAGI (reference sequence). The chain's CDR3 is CASSRGTGSNYGYTF. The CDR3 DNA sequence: TGTGCCAGCAGCCGGGGGACAGGGAGCAACTATGGCTACACCTTC.

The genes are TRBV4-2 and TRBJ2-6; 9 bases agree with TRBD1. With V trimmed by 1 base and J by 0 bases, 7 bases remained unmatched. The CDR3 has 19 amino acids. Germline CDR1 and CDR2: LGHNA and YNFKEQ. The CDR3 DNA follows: TGTGCCAGCAGCCAAGTCCGGACAGGGGTCAACTCTGGGGCCAACGTCCTGACTTTC. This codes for CASSQVRTGVNSGANVLTF.

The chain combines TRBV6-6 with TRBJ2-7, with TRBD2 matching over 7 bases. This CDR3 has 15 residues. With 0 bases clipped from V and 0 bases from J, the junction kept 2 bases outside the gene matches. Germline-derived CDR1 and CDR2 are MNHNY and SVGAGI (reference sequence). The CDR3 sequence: CASSYSAGDSYEQYF. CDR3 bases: TGTGCCAGCAGTTACTCGGCGGGAGACTCCTACGAGCAGTACTTC.

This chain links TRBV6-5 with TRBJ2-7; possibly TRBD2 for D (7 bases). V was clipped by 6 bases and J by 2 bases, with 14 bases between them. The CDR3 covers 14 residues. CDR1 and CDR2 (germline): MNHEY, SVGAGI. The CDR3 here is CASRRGGPPYEQYF. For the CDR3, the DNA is TGTGCCAGCAGGAGGGGGGGGCCCCCCTACGAGCAGTACTTC.

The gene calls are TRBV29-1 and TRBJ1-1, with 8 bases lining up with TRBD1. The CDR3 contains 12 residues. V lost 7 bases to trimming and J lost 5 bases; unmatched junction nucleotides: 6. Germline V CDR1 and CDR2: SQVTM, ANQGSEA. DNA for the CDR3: TGCAGCGCCAGGGGGCTCGGGACTGAAGCTTTCTTT. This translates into CSARGLGTEAFF.

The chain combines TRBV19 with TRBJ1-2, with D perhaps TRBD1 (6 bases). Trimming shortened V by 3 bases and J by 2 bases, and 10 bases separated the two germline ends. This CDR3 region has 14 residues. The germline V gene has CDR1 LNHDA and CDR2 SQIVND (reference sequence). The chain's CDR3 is CASSMTGQNYGYTF. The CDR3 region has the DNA TGTGCCAGTAGTATGACCGGACAGAACTATGGCTACACCTTC. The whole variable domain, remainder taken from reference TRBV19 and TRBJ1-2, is DGGITQSPKYLFRKEGQNVTLSCEQNLNHDAMYWYRQDPGQGLRLIYYSQIVNDFQKGDIAEGYSVSREKKESFPLTVTSAQKNPTAFYLCASSMTGQNYGYTFGSGTRLTVV.

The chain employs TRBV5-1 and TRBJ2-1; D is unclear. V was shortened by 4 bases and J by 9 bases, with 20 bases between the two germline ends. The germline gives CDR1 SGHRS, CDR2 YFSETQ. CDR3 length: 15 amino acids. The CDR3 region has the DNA TGCGCCAGCAGCCAAACCCCTGAGCAATACGGTGAGCAGTTCTTC. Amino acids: CASSQTPEQYGEQFF.

The DNA for the CDR3 is TGCGCCAGCAGCTTGACAGGGGGGGAACAGCCCCAGCATTTT. This gives the protein CASSLTGGEQPQHF. The chain links TRBV5-1 to TRBJ1-5; TRBD1 agrees at 8 bases. There are 14 residues in the CDR3. J gave up 7 bases and V 1 base, and 4 bases lay outside the gene matches. From germline, CDR1 is SGHRS and CDR2 YFSETQ.

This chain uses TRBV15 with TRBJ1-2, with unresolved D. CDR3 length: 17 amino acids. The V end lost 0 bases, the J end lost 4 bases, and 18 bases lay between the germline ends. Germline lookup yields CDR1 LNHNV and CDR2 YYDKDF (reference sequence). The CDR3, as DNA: TGTGCCACCAGCAGAGATTTTACCCCGGCAGGCGGCTATGGCTACACCTTC. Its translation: CATSRDFTPAGGYGYTF. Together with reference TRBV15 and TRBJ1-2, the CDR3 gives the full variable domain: DAMVIQNPRYQVTQFGKPVTLSCSQTLNHNVMYWYQQKSSQAPKLLFHYYDKDFNNEADTPDNFQSRRPNTSFCFLDIRSPGLGDTAMYLCATSRDFTPAGGYGYTFGSGTRLTVV.

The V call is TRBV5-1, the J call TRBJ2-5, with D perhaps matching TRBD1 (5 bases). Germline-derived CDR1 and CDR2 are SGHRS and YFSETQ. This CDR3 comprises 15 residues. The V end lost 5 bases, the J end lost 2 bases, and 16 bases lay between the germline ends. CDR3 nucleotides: TGCGCCAGCAGTCAGGGCCCCTCTGGTCAAGAGACCCAGTACTTC. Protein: CASSQGPSGQETQYF.

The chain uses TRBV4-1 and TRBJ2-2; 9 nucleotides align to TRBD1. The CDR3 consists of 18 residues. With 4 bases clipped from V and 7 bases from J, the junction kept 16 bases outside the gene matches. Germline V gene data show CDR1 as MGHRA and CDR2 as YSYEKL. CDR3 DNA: TGCGCCAGCAGCCCTGGGACAGGGAACCCCTTAAGAGGCGGGGAGCTGTTTTTT. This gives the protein CASSPGTGNPLRGGELFF.

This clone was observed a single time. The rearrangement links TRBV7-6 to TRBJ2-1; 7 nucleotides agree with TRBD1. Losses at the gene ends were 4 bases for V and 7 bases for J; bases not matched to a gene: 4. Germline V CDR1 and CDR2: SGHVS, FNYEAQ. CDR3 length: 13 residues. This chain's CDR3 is CASSSDRRNEQFF. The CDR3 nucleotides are TGTGCCAGCAGCTCGGACAGGCGGAATGAGCAGTTCTTC.

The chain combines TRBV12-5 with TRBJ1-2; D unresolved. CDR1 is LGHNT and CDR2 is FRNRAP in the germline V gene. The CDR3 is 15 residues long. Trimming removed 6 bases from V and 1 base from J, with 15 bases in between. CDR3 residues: CASGLQQSFNYGYTF. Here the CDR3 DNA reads TGTGCTAGTGGACTACAACAGAGCTTTAACTATGGCTACACCTTC.